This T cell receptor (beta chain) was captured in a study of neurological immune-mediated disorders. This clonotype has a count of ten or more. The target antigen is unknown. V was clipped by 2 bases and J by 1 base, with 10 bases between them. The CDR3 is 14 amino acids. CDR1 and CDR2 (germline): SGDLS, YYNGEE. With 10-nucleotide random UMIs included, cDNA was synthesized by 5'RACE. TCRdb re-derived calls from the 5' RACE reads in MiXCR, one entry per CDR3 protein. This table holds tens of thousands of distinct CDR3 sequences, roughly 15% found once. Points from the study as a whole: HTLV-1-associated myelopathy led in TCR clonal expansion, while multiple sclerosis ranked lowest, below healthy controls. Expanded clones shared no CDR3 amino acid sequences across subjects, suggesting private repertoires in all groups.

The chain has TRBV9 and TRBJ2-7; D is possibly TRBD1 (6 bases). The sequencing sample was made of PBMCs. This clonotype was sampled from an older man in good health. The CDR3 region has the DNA TGTGCCAGCAGCGTCGGGACATTTTCCTACGAGCAGTACTTC. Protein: CASSVGTFSYEQYF.